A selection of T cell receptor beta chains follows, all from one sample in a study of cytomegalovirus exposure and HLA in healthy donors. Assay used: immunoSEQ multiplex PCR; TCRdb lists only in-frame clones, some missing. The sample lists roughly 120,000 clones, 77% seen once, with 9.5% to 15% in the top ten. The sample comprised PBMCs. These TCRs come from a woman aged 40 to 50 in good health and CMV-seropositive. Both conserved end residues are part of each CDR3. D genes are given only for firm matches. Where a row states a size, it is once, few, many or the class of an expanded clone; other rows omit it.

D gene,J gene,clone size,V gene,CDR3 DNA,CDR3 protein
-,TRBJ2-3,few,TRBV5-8,TGTGCCAGCAGCTTGGCCTTTATAGGGGCAGATACGCAGTATTTT,CASSLAFIGADTQYF
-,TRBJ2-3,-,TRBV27,TGTGCCAGCAGTTTATACTCCGGCACAGATACGCAGTATTTT,CASSLYSGTDTQYF
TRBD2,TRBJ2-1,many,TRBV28,TGTGCCAGCAGCTTACCCCGACTAGCGGGATGGGGAAATGAGCAGTTCTTC,CASSLPRLAGWGNEQFF
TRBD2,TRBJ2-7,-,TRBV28,TGTGCCAGCAGGCCGAGCGGGAGAGTATACGAGCAGTACTTC,CASRPSGRVYEQYF
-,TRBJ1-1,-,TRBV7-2,TGTGCCAGCAGCTTGCTACTAACCGGGAACACTGAAGCTTTCTTT,CASSLLLTGNTEAFF
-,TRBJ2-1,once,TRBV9,TGTGCCAGCAGCGTAGCTACGACGGCGCCTAGCTCCTACAATGAGCAGTTCTTC,CASSVATTAPSSYNEQFF
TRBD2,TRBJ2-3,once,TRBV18,TGTGCCAGCTCACCCCGACTAGCGGGAGGGAGGACAGATACGCAGTATTTT,CASSPRLAGGRTDTQYF
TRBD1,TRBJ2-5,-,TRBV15,TGTGCCACCAGCACCAAATCGACAGGGATGGAGACCCAGTACTTC,CATSTKSTGMETQYF
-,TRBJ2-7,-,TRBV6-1,TGTGCCAGCAGCTCAGGTTCCCTCTCCTACGAGCAGTACTTC,CASSSGSLSYEQYF
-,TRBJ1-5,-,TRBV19,TGTGCCAGTAGTGTCATGGCGGGTAGCAATCAGCCCCAGCATTTT,CASSVMAGSNQPQHF
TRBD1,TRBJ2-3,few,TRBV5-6,TGTGCCAGCAGCTTGGACAGGGGAGAGGGTACGCAGTATTTT,CASSLDRGEGTQYF
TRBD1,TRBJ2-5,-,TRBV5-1,TGCGCCAGCAGCCCGGACAGGCCCCTCCAGACCCAGTACTTC,CASSPDRPLQTQYF
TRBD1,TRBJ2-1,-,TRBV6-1,TGTGCCAGCAGTGAATGGTATGAGACAGGGATGCGGGATGAGCAGTTCTTC,CASSEWYETGMRDEQFF
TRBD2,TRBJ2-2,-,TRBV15,TGTGCCACCAGCCGAGAGCTTCTAGCGGCGAACACCGGGGAGCTGTTTTTT,CATSRELLAANTGELFF
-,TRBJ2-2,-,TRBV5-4,TGTGCCAGCAGCTTGAGGGGCGTTAACACCGGGGAGCTGTTTTTT,CASSLRGVNTGELFF
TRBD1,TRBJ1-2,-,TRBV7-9,TGTGCCAGCATCCCGGGACAGGGGAACTATGGCTACACCTTC,CASIPGQGNYGYTF
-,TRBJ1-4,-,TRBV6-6,TGTGCCAGCACCACCGGGGGGGCAGTAGAAAAACTGTTTTTT,CASTTGGAVEKLFF
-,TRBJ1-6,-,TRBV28,TGTGCCAGCACCCCTCCTCAGGGAACACCCCTCCACTTT,CASTPPQGTPLHF
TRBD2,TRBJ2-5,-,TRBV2,TGTGCCAGCAGTGAACGATTAGCGGGAAGGAGGGAGCAGTACTTC,CASSERLAGRREQYF
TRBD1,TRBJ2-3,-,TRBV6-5,TGTGCCAGCAGTTCCTTGGGACAGGGACTCACAGATACGCAGTATTTT,CASSSLGQGLTDTQYF
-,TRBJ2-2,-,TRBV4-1,TGCGCCAGCAGCCAAGAGCGCCAGGGTAACACCGGGGAGCTGTTTTTT,CASSQERQGNTGELFF
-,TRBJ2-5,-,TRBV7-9,TGTGCCAGCAGCAAGACAAGCCAAGAGACCCAGTACTTC,CASSKTSQETQYF
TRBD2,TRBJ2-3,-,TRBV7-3,TGTGCCAGCAGCTTAACCGCGGGAGATGCAGATACGCAGTATTTT,CASSLTAGDADTQYF
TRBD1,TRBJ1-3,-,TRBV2,TGTGCCAGCACCACAGGGGTTGGTAGCAGAAACACCATATATTTT,CASTTGVGSRNTIYF
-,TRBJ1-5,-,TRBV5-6,TGTGCCAGCAGCTTTTACCCAGGGCAGCCCCAGCATTTT,CASSFYPGQPQHF
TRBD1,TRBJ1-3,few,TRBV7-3,TGTGCCAGCAGCAGACAGGGAAGATCTTCTGGAAACACCATATATTTT,CASSRQGRSSGNTIYF
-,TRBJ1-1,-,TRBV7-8,TGTGCCAGCAGCTTAGACGGGATGACTGAAGCTTTCTTT,CASSLDGMTEAFF
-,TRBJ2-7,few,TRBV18,TGTGCCAGCTCACCACGGCGGGTTAGAAGCTACGAGCAGTACTTC,CASSPRRVRSYEQYF
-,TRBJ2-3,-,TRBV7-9,TGTGCCAGCAGTTTACTCGACAGCTGGGGCACAGATACGCAGTATTTT,CASSLLDSWGTDTQYF
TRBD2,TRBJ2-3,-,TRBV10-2,TGCGCCAGCAGTTTACTCGGGACTAGCAATACAGATACGCAGTATTTT,CASSLLGTSNTDTQYF
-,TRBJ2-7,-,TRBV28,TGTGCCAGCAGTTTAGCCGGGACTTCCTACGAGCAGTACTTC,CASSLAGTSYEQYF
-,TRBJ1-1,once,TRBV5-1,TGCGCCAGCAGCCACCAACAGGGACCGAACACTGAAGCTTTCTTT,CASSHQQGPNTEAFF
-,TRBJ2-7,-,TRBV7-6,TGTGCCAGCAGCTTAGTTCTACCGGGGAGGAGCTCCTACGAGCAGTACTTC,CASSLVLPGRSSYEQYF
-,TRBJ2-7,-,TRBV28,TGTGCCAGCAGTTCACCCTACTACGAGCAGTACTTC,CASSSPYYEQYF
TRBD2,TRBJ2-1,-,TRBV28,TGTGCCAGCAGTCTAGCGGGTGTCTCCTACAATGAGCAGTTCTTC,CASSLAGVSYNEQFF
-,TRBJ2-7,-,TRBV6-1,TGTGCCAGTTACGGGAGTGGATTGTGGGAGCAGTACTTC,CASYGSGLWEQYF
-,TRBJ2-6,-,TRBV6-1,TGTGCCAGCAGTGAAGCACCGGGTTTGAGTGGGGCCAACGTCCTGACTTTC,CASSEAPGLSGANVLTF
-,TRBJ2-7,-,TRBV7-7,TGTGCCAGCAGCTTAGCACAGGGTCACGAGCAGTACTTC,CASSLAQGHEQYF
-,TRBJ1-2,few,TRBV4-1,TGCGCCAGCAGCTTCCTCCCCGAGGGCTATGGCTACACCTTC,CASSFLPEGYGYTF
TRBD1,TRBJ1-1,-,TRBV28,TGTGCCAGCAGCTGGGGGAAACCGGGACAGGGCCATTTGAGGGCTGAAGCTTTCTTT,CASSWGKPGQGHLRAEAFF